The sequence of this T cell receptor beta chain was determined in a study of spatial heterogeneity in lung cancer. About the study: Sequences of the beta chain were consistently detected in greater numbers than alpha-chain sequences.

This clonotype has ten or more counts. V lost 3 bases to trimming and J lost 7 bases; unmatched junction nucleotides: 4. Germline lookup yields CDR1 SGHRS and CDR2 YFSETQ. The CDR3 loop spans 13 amino acids. The presence of a unique molecular identifier marked each TCR cDNA molecule. One entry per CDR3 protein results from TCRdb running MiXCR on the 5' RACE reads. The table records approximately 40,000 distinct CDR3 sequences, around 13% of them present only once. Time point of the sample: sample taken at primary tumor resection. Just over 70 TRACERx patients with early, untreated non-small cell lung cancer donated samples. In each case, whole RNA from tumor, nontumor lung or frozen PBMC was sequenced unsorted.

This clonotype was obtained from a male donor with early-stage non-small cell lung cancer. The gene calls are TRBV5-1 and TRBJ1-5; 7 nucleotides line up with TRBD1. The starting material was PBMCs, obtained at surgery. The chain's CDR3 is CASSSRQGQPQHF. Written as DNA, the CDR3 is TGCGCCAGCAGCTCAAGACAGGGCCAGCCCCAGCATTTT.